This entry features one T cell receptor (beta chain) sequence. No antigen is known for it. Per germline, CDR1 MGHRA and CDR2 YSYEKL. J gave up 3 bases and V 6 bases, and 4 bases lay outside the gene matches. The length of the CDR3 is 15 residues. The sample comes from a study of read filtering for tumor transcriptome and immune sequencing. Across the study: After DNase treatment, RNA was made into whole-transcriptome libraries.

Notes on the study in general: The CD138-negative fraction was mixed bone marrow immune cells, not pure T cells.

From 300 to 400 ng of RNA, a library with molecular barcoded alpha/delta and beta/gamma adaptors was made. TCRdb re-called the reads with MiXCR, one entry per CDR3 protein. The sample lists 45,000 to 50,000 distinct CDR3 sequences, approximately 12% occurring once. The chain links TRBV4-1 to TRBJ1-6; 8 bases match TRBD1. The TCR originated in a donor at least 40 years old with multiple myeloma. Sequenced input: a population of CD138-negative cells sorted from bone marrow. CDR3 coding DNA: TGCGCCAGCAGACCTACAGGGGGCTATAATTCACCCCTCCACTTT. This translates into CASRPTGGYNSPLHF.